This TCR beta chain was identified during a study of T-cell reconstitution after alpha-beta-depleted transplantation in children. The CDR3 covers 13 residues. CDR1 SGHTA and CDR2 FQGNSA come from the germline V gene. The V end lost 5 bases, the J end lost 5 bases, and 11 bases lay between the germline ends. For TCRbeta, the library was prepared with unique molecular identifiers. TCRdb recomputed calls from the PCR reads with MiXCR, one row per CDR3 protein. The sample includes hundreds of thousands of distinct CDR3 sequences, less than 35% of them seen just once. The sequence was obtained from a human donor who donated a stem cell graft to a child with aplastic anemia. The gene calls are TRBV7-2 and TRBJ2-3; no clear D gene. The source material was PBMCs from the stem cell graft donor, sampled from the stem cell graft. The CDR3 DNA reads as TGTGCCAGCAGCCGAGGACGACAAGATACGCAGTATTTT. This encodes CASSRGRQDTQYF.